Listed here are 32 T cell receptor beta chains from one sample, sequenced in a study of T-cell memory formation after mild COVID-19. MiXCR was run by TCRdb on the 5' RACE reads, yielding one entry per CDR3 protein. The table includes a few hundred thousand distinct CDR3 sequences, around an eighth detected once. Material: PBMCs or a T cell subset sorted from them (not recorded which). The receptors were sampled from a man between 18 and 35 years old who had mild COVID-19 (a few samples of this study predate the infection). Cell type and time point are not known.

V and J are TRBV5-1 and TRBJ2-1; the match to TRBD2 covers 12 bases. The junction had 8 bases not matched to a gene; V was cut back by 3 bases and J by 7 bases. CDR3 length: 16 amino acids. Germline-derived CDR1 and CDR2 are SGHRS and YFSETQ. DNA of the CDR3: TGCGCCAGCAGCTCCTGGACTAGCGGGGCGGGGAATGAGCAGTTCTTC. This codes for CASSSWTSGAGNEQFF.

This clonotype was observed many times. The chain recombines TRBV6-5 with TRBJ1-4, with D possibly being TRBD1 (5 bases). Germline assignment: CDR1 MNHEY and CDR2 SVGAGI. This CDR3 has 12 amino acids. Trimming cost V 5 bases and J 8 bases, with 9 bases left between them. For the CDR3, the DNA is TGTGCCAGCAGTCGACGGGGGGAAAAACTGTTTTTT. This encodes CASSRRGEKLFF.

The chain couples TRBV19 to TRBJ1-1, with a possible D match to TRBD1 (6 bases). Between the trimmed V and J ends, which lost 6 bases and 7 bases, there was a span of 15 bases. The CDR3 is 13 amino acids. Germline CDR1 LNHDA, CDR2 SQIVND (reference sequence). DNA of the CDR3: TGTGCCAGTAGCTCAACCCTCAGGGGTGAAGCTTTCTTT. Amino acid sequence: CASSSTLRGEAFF.

This clonotype was seen only a few times. The chain employs TRBV7-2 and TRBJ2-3; 8 nucleotides match TRBD2. Germline V lookup: CDR1 SGHTA, CDR2 FQGNSA. This CDR3 comprises 15 residues. V lost 5 bases and J lost 4; bases outside the gene matches: 8. The CDR3 region has the DNA TGTGCCAGCAGCCCGCCGGGACTAGGTGCAGATACGCAGTATTTT. It specifies CASSPPGLGADTQYF. Variable domain in full (rest from reference TRBV7-2 and TRBJ2-3): GAGVSQSPSNKVTEKGKDVELRCDPISGHTALYWYRQSLGQGLEFLIYFQGNSAPDKSGLPSDRFSAERTGGSVSTLTIQRTQQEDSAVYLCASSPPGLGADTQYFGPGTRLTVL.

The chain couples TRBV20-1 to TRBJ1-1, with D tentatively TRBD1 (5 bases). Per the germline V gene, CDR1 is DFQATT and CDR2 is SNEGSKA (reference sequence). This CDR3 region has 14 residues. The V end was cut by 1 base, the J end by 3 bases, with 12 bases between. The CDR3 region is CSARALLGHTEAFF. The CDR3 coding sequence is TGCAGTGCTAGAGCTCTCTTGGGACACACTGAAGCTTTCTTT.

The J gene is TRBJ1-6, the V gene TRBV10-3; unclear D gene. The V and J ends lost 1 base and 7 bases respectively, with 17 bases between them. This CDR3 region has 17 residues. Looked up from germline, CDR1 is ENHRY and CDR2 is SYGVKD. The CDR3 nucleotides read TGTGCCATCAGTGAGTTAGTTTCGAGGACCAGGAATTCACCCCTCCACTTT. This sequence encodes CAISELVSRTRNSPLHF.

V is TRBV10-3 and J is TRBJ1-2; D is possibly TRBD1 (5 bases). The CDR3 spans 14 residues. V was shortened by 0 bases and J by 4 bases, with 9 bases between the two germline ends. CDR1 ENHRY and CDR2 SYGVKD come from the germline V gene. CDR3 nucleotides: TGTGCCATCAGTGAGTCGAGGGGTTCCTATGGCTACACCTTC. Encoded protein: CAISESRGSYGYTF.

In this sample, this clonotype turned up many times. The J gene is TRBJ1-1, the V gene TRBV28, with D maybe TRBD1 (6 bases). Deletions cut 10 bases from V and 2 bases from J, with 20 bases between. The CDR3 length is 15 residues. Germline assignment: CDR1 MDHEN and CDR2 SYDVKM. This CDR3 reads CATNARGGANTEAFF. The CDR3 coding sequence is TGTGCCACCAACGCAAGGGGGGGGGCAAACACTGAAGCTTTCTTT.

This clonotype was observed many times. The V and J genes are TRBV6-5 and TRBJ2-5; 9 positions match TRBD1. The ends lost 2 bases at V and 5 bases at J; junction bases unmatched: 0. Germline V gene lookup returns CDR1 MNHEY and CDR2 SVGAGI. The length of the CDR3 is 13 residues. The chain's CDR3 is CASSYDRGETQYF. The DNA of the CDR3 is TGTGCCAGCAGTTACGACAGGGGGGAGACCCAGTACTTC.

The rearrangement links TRBV27 to TRBJ2-3; 8 positions agree with TRBD2. Germline CDR1 MNHEY, CDR2 SMNVEV (reference sequence). Trimming removed 7 bases from V and 4 bases from J; junction bases left unmatched: 4. There are 13 residues in the CDR3. Here the CDR3 DNA reads TGTGCCAGCAAAAGGACTAGCCCAGATACGCAGTATTTT. It yields the protein CASKRTSPDTQYF.

The V and J genes are TRBV5-6 and TRBJ2-1; 7 bases are shared with TRBD2. This CDR3 has 12 residues. CDR1 and CDR2 from the germline V gene are SGHDT and YYEEEE. Trimming at V came to 6 bases and at J to 7 bases, leaving 4 bases not matched to a gene. The CDR3 is CASNHGGNEQFF. Written as DNA, the CDR3 is TGTGCCAGCAACCACGGGGGGAATGAGCAGTTCTTC. Looking up the rest from reference TRBV5-6 and TRBJ2-1 gives the full variable domain: DAGVTQSPTHLIKTRGQQVTLRCSPKSGHDTVSWYQQALGQGPQFIFQYYEEEERQRGNFPDRFSGHQFPNYSSELNVNALLLGDSALYLCASNHGGNEQFFGPGTRLTVL.

J is TRBJ2-5 and V is TRBV5-1; TRBD1 matches at 9 bases. The germline gives CDR1 SGHRS, CDR2 YFSETQ. Trimming removed 3 bases from V and 4 bases from J; junction bases left unmatched: 7. CDR3 length: 15 residues. CDR3: CASSWGDRVGETQYF. In nucleotides, the CDR3 is TGCGCCAGCAGCTGGGGGGACAGGGTAGGAGAGACCCAGTACTTC.

This clonotype came up a few times. The chain carries TRBV20-1 and TRBJ2-5; TRBD1 matches at 8 bases. CDR1 is DFQATT, CDR2 SNEGSKA, per germline (reference sequence). The trim removed 2 bases at V and 7 bases at J, leaving 6 bases unmatched. CDR3 size: 13 residues. CDR3 sequence reads: CSARQGAGSTQYF. In DNA, the CDR3 is TGCAGTGCTAGACAGGGGGCCGGTTCGACCCAGTACTTC.

At least ten counts were recorded for this clonotype. CDR3 sequence (DNA): TGTGCCAGCAGCTTTTTGAATCAGCCCCAGCATTTT. Translating gives CASSFLNQPQHF. The chain joins TRBV7-2 to TRBJ1-5; D not resolved. CDR1 and CDR2 (germline): SGHTA, FQGNSA. V lost 3 bases and J 4 bases, leaving 4 bases between the germline ends. This CDR3 is 12 amino acids long.

V usage is TRBV9 and J usage is TRBJ2-2, with a tentative D call TRBD1 (5 bases). The CDR3 is 14 residues long. Trimming left V 2 bases short and J 3 bases short, with 8 bases between. Germline CDR1 reads SGDLS; CDR2 reads YYNGEE. The CDR3 region is CASSVTQDTGELFF. Here the CDR3 DNA reads TGTGCCAGCAGCGTGACACAGGACACCGGGGAGCTGTTTTTT.

This clonotype was detected many times. This chain links TRBV5-1 with TRBJ2-5, with 11 nucleotides matching TRBD2. The CDR3 is 17 residues long. V lost 4 bases and J lost 0; bases outside the gene matches: 8. Germline CDR1 and CDR2: SGHRS and YFSETQ. CDR3 in amino acids: CASSPGSSGGYQETQYF. The DNA for the CDR3 is TGCGCCAGCAGCCCGGGATCTAGCGGGGGGTACCAAGAGACCCAGTACTTC.

This clonotype was found many times. V and J are TRBV7-2 and TRBJ1-2; D not certain. Trimming shortened V by 5 bases and J by 0 bases, and 10 bases separated the two germline ends. This CDR3 region has 14 residues. Germline CDR1 reads SGHTA; CDR2 reads FQGNSA. The CDR3 here is CASSPSGANYGYTF. The CDR3 coding sequence is TGTGCCAGCAGCCCAAGCGGGGCTAACTATGGCTACACCTTC.

This sequence joins TRBV6-1 and TRBJ1-6; D possibly corresponds to TRBD1 (6 bases). V was shortened by 4 bases and J by 9 bases, with 13 bases between the two germline ends. From germline, CDR1 is MNHNS and CDR2 SASEGT. CDR3 length equals 14 residues. The CDR3 spells CASSVTGSLSPLHF. As DNA, the CDR3 is TGTGCCAGCAGTGTGACAGGTAGTCTTTCACCCCTCCACTTT.

Many counts were recorded for this clonotype. The chain couples TRBV7-2 to TRBJ1-5; D uncertain. The germline V and J ends were trimmed by 5 bases and 9 bases, with 11 bases remaining between them. The CDR3 runs 12 residues. CDR1 is SGHTA, CDR2 FQGNSA, per germline. The CDR3 DNA follows: TGTGCCAGCAGCGCAGGCCCCCGGCCCCAGCATTTT. Residues: CASSAGPRPQHF.

The gene calls are TRBV24-1 and TRBJ2-7; D gene ambiguous. Germline loops: CDR1 KGHDR, CDR2 SFDVKD. The CDR3 runs 13 residues. V was pared by 7 bases and J by 0 bases, with 9 bases between. The CDR3 DNA is TGTGCCACCAGGCTGAACGACTCCTACGAGCAGTACTTC. Protein: CATRLNDSYEQYF.

V gene TRBV12-3 or TRBV12-4 combines with J gene TRBJ2-3, with unresolved D. This CDR3 is 13 amino acids long. V lost 6 bases to trimming and J lost 1 base, with 8 bases between them. CDR3 residues: CASRGWGTDTQYF. CDR3 bases: TGTGCCAGCAGGGGGTGGGGCACAGATACGCAGTATTTT.

The CDR3 DNA reads as TGTGCCAGCAGCCTCACTACAGGAGCCGGGACTGAAGCTTTCTTT. It specifies CASSLTTGAGTEAFF. This sequence joins TRBV5-6 and TRBJ1-1, with TRBD1 as a possible D gene (5 bases). V lost 4 bases to trimming and J lost 5 bases, with 18 bases between them. This CDR3 is 15 amino acids long. Germline V CDR1 and CDR2: SGHDT, YYEEEE.

The chain carries TRBV2 and TRBJ2-7; perhaps D is TRBD1 or TRBD2 (6 bases each). V was pared by 5 bases and J by 6 bases, with 14 bases between. The CDR3 covers 13 residues. Germline V gene data show CDR1 as SNHLY and CDR2 as FYNNEI. The CDR3 bases are TGTGCCAGCAGTACCGAACAGGGAGGCGAGCAGTACGTC. This gives the protein CASSTEQGGEQYV.

This clonotype was detected only a few times. The rearrangement uses TRBV21-1 and TRBJ1-4; TRBD1, the table's D call, was not compared with the DNA. TRBV21-1 is a recognized pseudogene. This CDR3 is 14 amino acids long. The CDR3 reads CASSKDSRDIRWFF. The CDR3 nucleotides read TGTGCCAGCAGCAAAGATTCCCGGGACATCAGATGGTTTTTT.

This clonotype was detected a few times. The V gene is TRBV6-5, the J gene TRBJ2-1; 9 bases align to TRBD1. Germline CDR1 is MNHEY and CDR2 is SVGAGI. This CDR3 is 15 amino acids long. The V and J ends lost 4 bases and 5 bases, in that order; junction bases with no gene match: 6. The CDR3 DNA reads TGTGCCAGCAGTTGGACAGGGGCTATGGACAATGAGCAGTTCTTC. It codes for CASSWTGAMDNEQFF.

This clonotype appeared many times. The V and J genes are TRBV5-1 and TRBJ2-4, with TRBD1 identical over 10 bases. The germline V gene has CDR1 SGHRS and CDR2 YFSETQ. Trimming took 0 bases from V and 9 from J; bases not matched to a gene: 3. The CDR3 runs to 14 residues. The CDR3 DNA sequence: TGCGCCAGCAGCTTGGACGGGGACAGGGGCATTCAGTACTTC. Translated, it gives CASSLDGDRGIQYF. Filled out from reference TRBV5-1 and TRBJ2-4, the complete variable domain reads KAGVTQTPRYLIKTRGQQVTLSCSPISGHRSVSWYQQTPGQGLQFLFEYFSETQRNKGNFPGRFSGRQFSNSRSEMNVSTLELGDSALYLCASSLDGDRGIQYFGAGTRLSVL.

This clonotype was seen more than once but under ten times. This sequence joins TRBV19 and TRBJ1-2; perhaps TRBD1 as D (6 bases). V lost 7 bases to trimming and J lost 4 bases, with 10 bases between them. The germline CDR1 and CDR2 sequences are LNHDA and SQIVND (reference sequence). The CDR3 runs to 12 residues. The CDR3 DNA sequence: TGTGCCAGTAAGGGGGACCTCTATGGCTACACCTTC. Translated, it gives CASKGDLYGYTF. Looking up the rest from reference TRBV19 and TRBJ1-2 gives the full variable domain: DGGITQSPKYLFRKEGQNVTLSCEQNLNHDAMYWYRQDPGQGLRLIYYSQIVNDFQKGDIAEGYSVSREKKESFPLTVTSAQKNPTAFYLCASKGDLYGYTFGSGTRLTVV.

This clonotype occurred many times. V is TRBV5-1 and J is TRBJ2-1, with a tentative D call TRBD2 (5 bases). CDR1 is SGHRS and CDR2 is YFSETQ in the germline V gene. V lost 0 bases and J 6 bases, leaving 13 bases between the germline ends. The CDR3 sequence is 15 residues long. CDR3 DNA sequence: TGCGCCAGCAGCTTGGCCGTTCTAGCAAGCAATGAGCAGTTCTTC. Its protein is CASSLAVLASNEQFF.

This clonotype occurred many times. V gene TRBV12-3 or TRBV12-4 combines with J gene TRBJ1-6, with 7 bases identical to TRBD1. The CDR3 extends over 14 amino acids. The junction had 6 bases not matched to a gene; V was cut back by 6 bases and J by 7 bases. CDR3 amino acids: CASSPTGTNSPLHF. DNA for the CDR3: TGTGCCAGCAGCCCGACAGGGACAAATTCACCCCTCCACTTT.

This clonotype was counted between two and nine times. The chain carries TRBV5-5 and TRBJ2-5; tentatively, D is TRBD2 (6 bases). Germline V gene lookup returns CDR1 SGHKS and CDR2 YYEKEE (reference sequence). The CDR3 consists of 16 residues. Trimming left V 3 bases short and J 3 bases short, with 18 bases between. This CDR3 is CASSSPRGLGKETQYF. CDR3 DNA: TGTGCCAGCAGCTCCCCGAGGGGACTGGGGAAAGAGACCCAGTACTTC.

There are a few counts of this clonotype. The CDR3: CASSSGVFQYF. CDR3 in DNA: TGTGCCAGCAGTTCCGGGGTGTTCCAGTACTTC. The chain has TRBV12-3 or TRBV12-4 and TRBJ2-5; possible D gene TRBD2, 5 bases. V lost 4 bases and J lost 10, with 10 bases in between. The CDR3 is 11 residues long.

This clonotype was observed a handful of times. The rearrangement joins TRBV7-9 to TRBJ1-1, with D hard to call. There are 12 residues in the CDR3. The germline CDR1 and CDR2 sequences are SEHNR and FQNEAQ (reference sequence). The V gene lost 2 bases and the J gene lost 6 bases, with 7 bases spanning the gap. The CDR3 protein is CASSLSSSEAFF. The CDR3, as DNA: TGTGCCAGCAGCTTAAGTTCTTCTGAAGCTTTCTTT. Full variable domain (remainder filled in from reference TRBV7-9 and TRBJ1-1): DTGVSQNPRHKITKRGQNVTFRCDPISEHNRLYWYRQTLGQGPEFLTYFQNEAQLEKSRLLSDRFSAERPKGSFSTLEIQRTEQGDSAMYLCASSLSSSEAFFGQGTRLTVV.